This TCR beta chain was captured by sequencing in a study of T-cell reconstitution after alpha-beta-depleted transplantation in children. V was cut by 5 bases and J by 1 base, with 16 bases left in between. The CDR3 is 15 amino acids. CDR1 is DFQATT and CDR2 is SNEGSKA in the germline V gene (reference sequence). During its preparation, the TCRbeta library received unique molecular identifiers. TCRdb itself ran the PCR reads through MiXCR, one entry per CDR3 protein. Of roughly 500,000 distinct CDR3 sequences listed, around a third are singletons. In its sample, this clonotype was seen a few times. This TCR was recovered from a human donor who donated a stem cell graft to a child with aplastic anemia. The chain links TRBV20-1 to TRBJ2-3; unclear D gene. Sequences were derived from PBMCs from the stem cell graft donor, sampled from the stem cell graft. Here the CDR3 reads CSALKYSLGTDTQYF. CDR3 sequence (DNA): TGCAGTGCTCTGAAATACAGCCTAGGCACAGATACGCAGTATTTT.